Here is one T cell receptor beta chain with its context. Antigen unknown. Prior to sequencing, the ViraFEST assay stimulated PBMC with viral peptide pools, which expanded the antigen-specific CD4+ T cells. Isolating CD4+ T cells followed 9 to 11 days of culture. Subjects were given two BNT162b2 or mRNA-1273 vaccine doses. Over 1.5 million PBMC per well were cultured with approximately 10 IU/ml IL-2 and approximately 10 ug/ml peptides. Half-medium replacement with IL-2 medium occurred on days 3 and 7. The data are from a study of vaccination effects on CD4 cells after COVID-19. At the level of the study: It was a median of 72 days after the second dose that post-vaccine samples were obtained. Points from the study as a whole: Clones that were induced by infection or by vaccine showed marked contraction late after vaccination.

Only in-frame clones appear in the TCRdb table, and some are missing; sequencing was by immunoSEQ multiplex PCR. The sample lists 25,000 to 30,000 clones, around 85% occurring once. This material consisted of CD4+ T cells from PBMCs cultured with SARS-CoV-2 spike peptides, taken after COVID-19 vaccination. The origin of this receptor is a human donor who received a COVID-19 vaccine. Some clones in this sample may be carry-over from other donors' samples.

CDR3 in amino acids: CASSVGTGMSNTGELFF. CDR3 DNA sequence: TGTGCCAGCAGCGTAGGGACAGGGATGTCGAACACCGGGGAGCTGTTTTTT. The J gene is TRBJ2-2, the V gene TRBV9; TRBD1 matches at 8 bases. The CDR3 loop spans 17 amino acids. The V segment lost 0 bases and the J segment 0 bases; nucleotides outside the gene matches: 4. CDR1 is SGDLS, CDR2 YYNGEE, per germline.